Here is one T cell receptor (beta chain) with its context. Antigen: not known. Other nucleotide sequences from this sample produce the same CDR3. The data are from a study of shared clonotypes between healthy human individuals. Study conclusions and caveats: The generation probabilities recorded for non-shared clonotypes fell below those of clonotypes shared by all four donors. Despite large depth, sorted-subset datasets appeared incompletely sequenced. The study generally estimated greater richness for naive than memory subsets. In a handful of donors, about 5% of naive CD4 clonotypes appeared in common.

With 2 bases removed from V and 5 bases from J, the gap between germline ends came to 7 bases. The germline gives CDR1 SGHNT, CDR2 YYREEE (reference sequence). The CDR3 contains 12 residues. The method was immunoSEQ multiplex PCR; TCRdb's version includes in-frame clones alone and lacks a portion of them. Of millions of clones in the sample, approximately 95% are singletons; the top ten hold about 0.13%. The clonotype was recovered from a young man in good health. The sample comprised naive CD4+ T cells sorted from blood. Described subset: CD45RA+ positively selected. The chain carries TRBV5-4 and TRBJ2-5; no definite D call. The chain's CDR3 is CASSFDRETQYF. The CDR3 DNA is TGTGCCAGCAGCTTCGATAGGGAGACCCAGTACTTC.